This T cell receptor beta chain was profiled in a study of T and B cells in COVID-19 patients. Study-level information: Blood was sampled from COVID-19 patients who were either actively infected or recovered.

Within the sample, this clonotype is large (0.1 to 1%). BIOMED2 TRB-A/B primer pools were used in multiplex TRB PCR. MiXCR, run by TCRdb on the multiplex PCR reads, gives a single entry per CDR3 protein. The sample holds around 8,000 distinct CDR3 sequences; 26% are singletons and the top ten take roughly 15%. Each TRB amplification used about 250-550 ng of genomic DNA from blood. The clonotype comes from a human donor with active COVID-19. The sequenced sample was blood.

CDR3 in DNA: TGTGCCAGCGCTAAAGGGCTCACTGAAGCTTTCTTT. Translating it yields CASAKGLTEAFF. The rearrangement uses TRBV27 and TRBJ1-1; the D is unclear. The CDR3 spans 12 residues. Trimming pared 8 bases from V and 4 bases from J, leaving 11 bases between. Germline CDR1 MNHEY, CDR2 SMNVEV (reference sequence).